The sequence of this T cell receptor (beta chain) was determined in a study of cytomegalovirus exposure and HLA in healthy donors. Study-wide findings and caveats: The majority of CMV-associated TCR beta chains were reported as apparently HLA-restricted in a later analysis. One cluster of highly shared sequence variants probably arose as a sequencing artifact. Later findings reportedly placed an Asian-associated ancestry cluster below the approximately 630-donor mean for N-insertions.

The CDR3 has 11 amino acids. Germline V gene data show CDR1 as SQVTM and CDR2 as ANQGSEA. Trimming cost V 0 bases and J 5 bases, with 5 bases left between them. Turning to this clone: Its antigen is not known.

PCR involved 60 Vbeta and 13 Jbeta primers. Repertoires were generated with immunoSEQ multiplex PCR, while TCRdb's copy carries only in-frame clones and drops some. This sample's table has 68,000 or so clones. This chain links TRBV29-1 with TRBJ2-7; weak D call: TRBD1 (5 bases). The clonotype comes from a boy under 18 in good health and CMV-seronegative. Sequenced material: PBMCs. The CDR3 loop is CSVEDRDEQYF. The CDR3 nucleotides are TGCAGCGTTGAAGACAGGGACGAGCAGTACTTC.